The rows below give T cell receptor beta chains drawn from one sample of a study of blood T cell repertoires in COVID-19. Sequencing used immunoSEQ multiplex PCR; TCRdb keeps in-frame clones, though not all of them. The table includes over 150,000 clones, 80% to 85% detected once. The sequenced sample was peripheral blood. These receptors were collected from a woman aged 60-70 years with acute or convalescent COVID-19. CDR3s include the opening cysteine and the closing phenylalanine or tryptophan. Each record gives: D gene, CDR3 length, V gene, J gene, clone size, CDR3 DNA, CDR3 protein. The D gene is left open where the match is weak. The size of a clone is reported for some rows only, either as once, few or many, or as a class for expanded clones.

.	15	TRBV4-2	TRBJ1-4	.	TGTGCCAGCAGCCAAAGGGGAGGGCATAATGAAAAACTGTTTTTT	CASSQRGGHNEKLFF
.	13	TRBV7-9	TRBJ2-7	.	TGTGCCAGCAGCTTCGGACAGATCTACGAGCAGTACTTC	CASSFGQIYEQYF
.	16	TRBV4-2	TRBJ1-4	.	TGTGCCAGCAGCCAAGACGAACAGACACTTAATGAAAAACTGTTTTTT	CASSQDEQTLNEKLFF
TRBD1	16	TRBV7-2	TRBJ2-7	.	TGTGCCAGCAGCTTAGGTACAGGGGTTTCATCCTACGAGCAGTACTTC	CASSLGTGVSSYEQYF
TRBD1	14	TRBV6-2/TRBV6-3	TRBJ2-7	few	TGTGCCAGCAGCGAGACAGGGCTGTTCTACGAGCAGTACTTC	CASSETGLFYEQYF
.	16	TRBV7-2	TRBJ2-5	.	TGTGCCAGCAGCTTACAGGCAGGGCGTATTACGGAGACCCAGTACTTC	CASSLQAGRITETQYF
.	15	TRBV2	TRBJ2-5	once	TGTGCCAGCAATGACCCCTCAGGGGATGGAGAGACCCAGTACTTC	CASNDPSGDGETQYF
TRBD1	18	TRBV4-2	TRBJ2-5	.	TGTGCCAGCAGCCAAAAAAGCCCGGGACAGGGGGCAGGGGAGACCCAGTACTTC	CASSQKSPGQGAGETQYF
.	15	TRBV18	TRBJ2-7	.	TGTGCCAGCTCACCAGGGGACTCTTTTCGATACGAGCAGTACTTC	CASSPGDSFRYEQYF
TRBD1	16	TRBV5-1	TRBJ1-4	.	TGCGCCAGCAGCCCCGGACAGGGGGCACTTAATGAAAAACTGTTTTTT	CASSPGQGALNEKLFF
.	16	TRBV24-1	TRBJ2-2	.	TGTGCCACCAGTGTTGAGGGGGTTAAGGACACCGGGGAGCTGTTTTTT	CATSVEGVKDTGELFF
TRBD1	18	TRBV13	TRBJ1-4	.	TGTGCCAGCAGCTTAGGCCTAAGGGACAGTGTAACTAATGAAAAACTGTTTTTT	CASSLGLRDSVTNEKLFF
TRBD1	15	TRBV4-1	TRBJ2-2	.	TGCGCCAGCAGCCTTAATTCGGGGACAGGGGGGGAGCTGTTTTTT	CASSLNSGTGGELFF
.	13	TRBV12-3/TRBV12-4	TRBJ2-7	.	TGTGCCAGCACTAAACAGGGCCCCTACGAGCAGTACTTC	CASTKQGPYEQYF
.	16	TRBV4-1	TRBJ2-3	.	TGCGCCAGCAGCCGGTTCAGCGGGGAGGGGGTAGATACGCAGTATTTT	CASSRFSGEGVDTQYF
.	13	TRBV5-6	TRBJ1-1	.	TGTGCCAGCAGCCCGGGAGACCACACTGAAGCTTTCTTT	CASSPGDHTEAFF
TRBD1	17	TRBV14	TRBJ1-6	many	TGTGCCAGCAGCCAAGGGACAGGGTGGTCCTATAATTCACCCCTCCACTTT	CASSQGTGWSYNSPLHF
.	14	TRBV28	TRBJ1-5	.	TGTGCCAGCAGTTTATCGAGTAGCAATCAGCCCCAGCATTTT	CASSLSSSNQPQHF
TRBD1	16	TRBV19	TRBJ1-2	.	TGTGCCAGTAGTATAGAAGGGACAGGCGGAAACTATGGCTACACCTTC	CASSIEGTGGNYGYTF
TRBD1	16	TRBV13	TRBJ2-7	.	TGTGCCAGCAGCTTAGCCCCGGGACAGGGCTCCTACGAGCAGTACTTC	CASSLAPGQGSYEQYF
TRBD2	15	TRBV18	TRBJ2-7	.	TGTGCCAGCTCATTTGCTAGCGGGGGGGCCTACGAGCAGTACTTC	CASSFASGGAYEQYF
TRBD2	18	TRBV4-2	TRBJ2-1	.	TGTGCCAGCAGCCAGCACAGGTTAGGGGCGGGGGGGTACAATGAGCAGTTCTTC	CASSQHRLGAGGYNEQFF
TRBD1	13	TRBV19	TRBJ1-3	.	TGTGCCAGTAGTGACAGGGGACGGGACACCATATATTTT	CASSDRGRDTIYF
TRBD1	16	TRBV2	TRBJ1-1	.	TGTGCCAGCAGTACGGGGACAGGAGGACTGAACACTGAAGCTTTCTTT	CASSTGTGGLNTEAFF
.	19	TRBV9	TRBJ1-4	.	TGTGCCAGCAGCTCTGATGGGGTCCGGGACACCCTCAACCATGAAAAACTGTTTTTT	CASSSDGVRDTLNHEKLFF
.	17	TRBV21-1	TRBJ1-4	.	TGTGCCAGCAGCCCCCCCTGCCTGGACAGGGGTAATGAAAAACTGTTTTTT	CASSPPCLDRGNEKLFF
TRBD1	15	TRBV7-9	TRBJ1-3	.	TGTGCCAGCAGCTCCGTGCGGGACAGTGGAAACACCATATATTTT	CASSSVRDSGNTIYF
TRBD1	16	TRBV5-8	TRBJ2-7	.	TGTGCCAGCAGCTCACCCTGGGACAGGAGCTCCTACGAGCAGTACTTC	CASSSPWDRSSYEQYF
.	13	TRBV6-5	TRBJ1-2	.	TGTGCCAGCAGTTGGGGGCGGGGGTATGGCTACACCTTC	CASSWGRGYGYTF
.	15	TRBV15	TRBJ2-7	.	TGTGCCGCCAGCAGAGATTCTGGGCCAAACACGGAGCAGTACTTC	CAASRDSGPNTEQYF
.	13	TRBV4-1	TRBJ2-3	.	TGCGCCAGCAGCCAAGCGCGGCGGGATACGCAGTATTTT	CASSQARRDTQYF
.	16	TRBV18	TRBJ2-2	.	TGTGCCAGCTCACCACTGGGGGCCCGGAACACCGGGGAGCTGTTTTTT	CASSPLGARNTGELFF
TRBD1	14	TRBV6-5	TRBJ1-1	.	TGTGCCAGCAGGAGGGACAGGGTGGTCATTGAAGCTTTCTTT	CASRRDRVVIEAFF